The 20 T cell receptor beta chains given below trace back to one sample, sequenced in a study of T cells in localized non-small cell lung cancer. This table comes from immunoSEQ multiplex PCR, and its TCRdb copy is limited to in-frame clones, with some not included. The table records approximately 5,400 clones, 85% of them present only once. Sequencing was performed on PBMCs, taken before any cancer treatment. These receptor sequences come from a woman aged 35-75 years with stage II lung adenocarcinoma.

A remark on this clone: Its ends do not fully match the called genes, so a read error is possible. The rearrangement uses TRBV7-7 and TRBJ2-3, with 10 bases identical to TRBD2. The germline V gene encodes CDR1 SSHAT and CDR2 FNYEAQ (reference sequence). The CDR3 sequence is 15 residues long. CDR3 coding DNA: TGTGCTAGCAGCATCGGGACTAGCGCGGTAGATACGCAGTATTTT. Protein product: CASSIGTSAVDTQYF.

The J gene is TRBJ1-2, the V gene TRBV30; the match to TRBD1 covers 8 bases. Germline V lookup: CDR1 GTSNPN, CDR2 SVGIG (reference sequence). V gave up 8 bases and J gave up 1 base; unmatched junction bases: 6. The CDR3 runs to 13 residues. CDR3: CAGQGTFNYGYTF. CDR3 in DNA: TGTGCCGGACAGGGTACATTTAACTATGGCTACACCTTC. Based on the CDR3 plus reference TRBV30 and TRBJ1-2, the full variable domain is SQTIHQWPATLVQPVGSPLSLECTVEGTSNPNLYWYRQAAGRGLQLLFYSVGIGQISSEVPQNLSASRPQDRQFILSSKKLLLSDSGFYLCAGQGTFNYGYTFGSGTRLTVV.

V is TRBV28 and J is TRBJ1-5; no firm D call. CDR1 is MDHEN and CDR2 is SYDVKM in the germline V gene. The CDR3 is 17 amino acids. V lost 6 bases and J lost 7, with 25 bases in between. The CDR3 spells CASRVSLGWERGQPQHF. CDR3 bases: TGTGCCAGCAGAGTTTCCTTGGGGTGGGAAAGAGGGCAGCCCCAGCATTTT.

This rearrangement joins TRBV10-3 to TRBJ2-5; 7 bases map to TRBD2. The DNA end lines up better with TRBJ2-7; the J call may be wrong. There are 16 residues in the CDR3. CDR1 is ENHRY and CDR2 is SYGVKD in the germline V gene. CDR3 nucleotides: TGTGCCATCAGTGTCCTTAAGGGGCGGGAGAGCTACGAGCAGTACTTC. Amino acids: CAISVLKGRESYEQYF.

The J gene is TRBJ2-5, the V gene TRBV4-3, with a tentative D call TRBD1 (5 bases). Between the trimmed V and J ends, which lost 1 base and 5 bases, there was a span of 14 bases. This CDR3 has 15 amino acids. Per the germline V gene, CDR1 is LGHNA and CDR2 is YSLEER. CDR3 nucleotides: TGCGCCAGCAGCCAAGCTGCTGGGGCCCGCGAGACCCAGTACTTC. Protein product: CASSQAAGARETQYF.

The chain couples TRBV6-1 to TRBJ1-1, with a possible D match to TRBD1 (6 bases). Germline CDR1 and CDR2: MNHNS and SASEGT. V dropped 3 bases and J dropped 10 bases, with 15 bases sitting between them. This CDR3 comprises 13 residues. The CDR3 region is CASSEVGARGAFF. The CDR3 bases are TGTGCCAGCAGTGAGGTGGGGGCTCGCGGAGCTTTCTTT.

Written as DNA, the CDR3 is TGTGCCAGCAGCTCAGACAGGGAGCGAGGGGGCAATGAGCAGTTCTTC. Encoded protein: CASSSDRERGGNEQFF. This chain joins TRBV7-2 and TRBJ2-1, with 7 bases identical to TRBD1. V was clipped by 4 bases and J by 6 bases; unmatched bases: 12. Germline values: CDR1 SGHTA, CDR2 FQGNSA. The CDR3 has 16 amino acids.

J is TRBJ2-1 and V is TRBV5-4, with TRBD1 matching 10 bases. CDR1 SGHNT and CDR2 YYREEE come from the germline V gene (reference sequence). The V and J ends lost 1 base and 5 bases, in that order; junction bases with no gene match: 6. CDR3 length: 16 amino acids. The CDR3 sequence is CASSLRDRGPNNEQFF. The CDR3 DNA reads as TGTGCCAGCAGCTTGAGGGACAGGGGCCCTAACAATGAGCAGTTCTTC.

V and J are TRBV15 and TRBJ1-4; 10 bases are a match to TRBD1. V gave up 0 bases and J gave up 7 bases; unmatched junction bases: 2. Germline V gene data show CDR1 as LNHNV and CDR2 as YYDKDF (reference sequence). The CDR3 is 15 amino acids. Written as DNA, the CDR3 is TGTGCCACCAGCAGAGAGACAGGGGGCGGTGAAAAACTGTTTTTT. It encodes CATSRETGGGEKLFF.

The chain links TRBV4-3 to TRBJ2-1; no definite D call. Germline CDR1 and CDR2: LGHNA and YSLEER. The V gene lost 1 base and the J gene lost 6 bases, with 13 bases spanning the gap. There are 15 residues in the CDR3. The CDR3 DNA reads TGCGCCAGCAGCCAAGTCTACGTGCAAAGCAATGAGCAGTTCTTC. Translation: CASSQVYVQSNEQFF.

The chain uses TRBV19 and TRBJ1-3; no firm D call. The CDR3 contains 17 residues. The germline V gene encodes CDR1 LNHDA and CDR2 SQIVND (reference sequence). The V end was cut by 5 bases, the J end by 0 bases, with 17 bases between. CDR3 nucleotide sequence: TGTGCCAGTAGTCACGGTCCTGGACCGGACTCTGGAAACACCATATATTTT. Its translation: CASSHGPGPDSGNTIYF.

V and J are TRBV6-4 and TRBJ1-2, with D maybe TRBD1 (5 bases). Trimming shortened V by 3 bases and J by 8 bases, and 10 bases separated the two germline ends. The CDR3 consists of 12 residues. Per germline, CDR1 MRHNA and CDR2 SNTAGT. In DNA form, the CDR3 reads TGTGCCAGCAGTGATAGGGGCCAGGGCTACACCTTC. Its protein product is CASSDRGQGYTF.

CDR3 nucleotides: TGTGCCAGCAGCCACCTCGGGGTTAGCACCGAGCAGTACTTC. Amino acid sequence: CASSHLGVSTEQYF. The V gene is TRBV5-5, the J gene TRBJ2-7, with D possibly matching TRBD2 (5 bases). Trimming left V 4 bases short and J 6 bases short, with 17 bases between. The length of the CDR3 is 14 residues. Germline loops: CDR1 SGHKS, CDR2 YYEKEE (reference sequence).

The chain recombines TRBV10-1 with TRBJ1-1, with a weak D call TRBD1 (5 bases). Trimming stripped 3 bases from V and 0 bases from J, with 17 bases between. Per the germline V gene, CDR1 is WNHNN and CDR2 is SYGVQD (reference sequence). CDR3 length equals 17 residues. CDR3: CASSEGAGIGMNTEAFF. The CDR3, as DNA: TGCGCCAGCAGTGAAGGGGCAGGGATAGGGATGAACACTGAAGCTTTCTTT.

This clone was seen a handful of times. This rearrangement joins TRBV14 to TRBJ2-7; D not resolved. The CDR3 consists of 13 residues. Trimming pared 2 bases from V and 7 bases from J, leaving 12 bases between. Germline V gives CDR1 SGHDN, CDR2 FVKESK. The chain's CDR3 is CASSQSLPAEQYF. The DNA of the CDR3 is TGTGCCAGCAGCCAATCGCTTCCCGCGGAGCAGTACTTC.

As DNA, the CDR3 is TGTGCCAGCAGTTCTGGGACGCTGAACACTGAAGCTTTCTTT. This gives the protein CASSSGTLNTEAFF. The rearrangement uses TRBV6-5 and TRBJ1-1; D possibly corresponds to TRBD1 (5 bases). Germline loops: CDR1 MNHEY, CDR2 SVGAGI. This CDR3 spans 14 amino acids. V was cut by 4 bases and J by 0 bases, with 9 bases left in between.

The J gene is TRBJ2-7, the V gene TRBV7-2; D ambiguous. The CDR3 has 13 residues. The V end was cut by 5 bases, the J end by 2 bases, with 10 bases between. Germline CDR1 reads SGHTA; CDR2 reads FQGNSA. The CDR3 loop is CASSPAATYEQYF. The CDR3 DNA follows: TGTGCCAGCAGCCCCGCAGCGACCTACGAGCAGTACTTC.

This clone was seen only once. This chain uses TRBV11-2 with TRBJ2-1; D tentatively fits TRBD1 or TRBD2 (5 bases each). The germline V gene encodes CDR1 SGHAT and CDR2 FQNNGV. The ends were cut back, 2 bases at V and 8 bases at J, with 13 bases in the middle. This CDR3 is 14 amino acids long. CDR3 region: CASSLIREFDEQFF. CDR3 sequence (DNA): TGTGCCAGCAGCTTAATCAGGGAGTTCGATGAGCAGTTCTTC.

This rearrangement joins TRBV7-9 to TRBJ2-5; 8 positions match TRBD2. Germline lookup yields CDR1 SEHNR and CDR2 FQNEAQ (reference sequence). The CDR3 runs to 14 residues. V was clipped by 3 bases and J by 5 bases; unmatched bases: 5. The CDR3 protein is CASSFTSGGETQYF. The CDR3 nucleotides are TGTGCCAGCAGCTTCACGTCGGGAGGGGAGACCCAGTACTTC.

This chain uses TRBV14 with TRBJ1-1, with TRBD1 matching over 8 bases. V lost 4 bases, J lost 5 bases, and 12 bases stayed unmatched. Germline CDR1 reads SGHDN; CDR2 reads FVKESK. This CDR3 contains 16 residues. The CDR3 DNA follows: TGTGCCAGCAGCCGCCCAGGGGCAGGGACAGGAACTGAAGCTTTCTTT. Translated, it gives CASSRPGAGTGTEAFF.